This T cell receptor beta chain originates from a study of OX40 agonist ivuxolimab in advanced cancers. On the study more broadly: Across the patients, intravenous ivuxolimab was delivered every 2 weeks at 0.01 to 10 mg/kg.

The CDR3 spans 14 residues. The germline gives CDR1 KGHSH, CDR2 LQKENI. Trimming removed 3 bases at V and 0 bases at J, with 6 bases between. This table comes from immunoSEQ multiplex PCR, and its TCRdb copy is limited to in-frame clones, with some not included. Of roughly 100,000 clones listed, roughly 84% are singletons. This sample comprised CD4+ or CD8+ T cells sorted from blood, obtained in a trial of the OX40 agonist ivuxolimab. The TCR sequence derives from an adult with an advanced solid tumor such as melanoma, head and neck, liver or kidney cancer. This chain uses TRBV18 with TRBJ1-3; D unresolved. As DNA, the CDR3 is TGTGCCAGCTCACCGGCGGCCTCTGGAAACACCATATATTTT. This sequence encodes CASSPAASGNTIYF.